This T cell receptor (beta chain) came from a study of glioma-infiltrating T cells after dendritic cell vaccination. Overall study context: Autologous tumor lysate-pulsed dendritic cell vaccination was given between about 2002 and 2013.

Concerning this clone itself: No antigen is known for it.

Per the germline V gene, CDR1 is KGHSH and CDR2 is LQKENI. Between the trimmed V and J ends, which lost 8 bases and 0 bases, there was a span of 12 bases. The CDR3 has 14 residues. Study-wide points: The cohort had few patients with full blood and tumor sets.

Up to about 2 ug genomic DNA was used for TCRB CDR3 amplification. Amplification used 60 V beta primers and 13 J beta primers. Produced via immunoSEQ multiplex PCR; TCRdb's table is partial and in-frame only. The profile covers tens of thousands of clones, with more than 65% appearing a single time and 2.1% taken by the ten largest. This TCR came from a human donor with glioblastoma. Sequencing used blood, obtained before dendritic cell vaccination. The V and J genes are TRBV18 and TRBJ2-3, with D possibly being TRBD2 (6 bases). The DNA for the CDR3 is TGTGCCAGCATGGAGGGGCGCAGCACAGATACGCAGTATTTT. It codes for CASMEGRSTDTQYF.